The sequence of this T cell receptor (beta chain) was determined in a study of PD-1 blockade in classical Hodgkin lymphoma. CDR3 size: 16 residues. Trimming removed 0 bases from V and 5 bases from J, with 19 bases in between. Germline CDR1 and CDR2: GTSNPN and SVGIG (reference sequence). The data were produced by immunoSEQ multiplex PCR, yet TCRdb's version contains in-frame clones alone and is incomplete. The sample contains 30,000 to 40,000 clones, 80% to 90% of which appear only once. This clone appeared once. Sample time point: newly diagnosed, previously untreated cHL patient sample. From thawed PBMCs, CD4+ T cells were purified using magnetic negative selection.

The sequenced material came from CD4+ T cells from blood. The J gene is TRBJ1-1, the V gene TRBV30, with D possibly being TRBD1 (6 bases). The receptor was isolated from a human donor with classical Hodgkin lymphoma. The CDR3: CAWSVRGGRKRTEAFF. DNA of the CDR3: TGTGCCTGGAGTGTACGGGGGGGGCGCAAACGGACTGAAGCTTTCTTT. The whole variable domain, remainder taken from reference TRBV30 and TRBJ1-1, is SQTIHQWPATLVQPVGSPLSLECTVEGTSNPNLYWYRQAAGRGLQLLFYSVGIGQISSEVPQNLSASRPQDRQFILSSKKLLLSDSGFYLCAWSVRGGRKRTEAFFGQGTRLTVV.